This entry lists 27 T cell receptor beta chains sequenced from one sample in a study of T cells in Graves' hyperthyroidism and ophthalmopathy. Amplified TCR beta CDR3 regions derived from RNA transcripts. Using the HTBI primer set, a first-round RT-PCR was run on the TCR CDR3. TCRdb recomputed calls from the multiplex PCR reads with MiXCR, one row per CDR3 protein. This sample has fewer than 750,000 distinct CDR3 sequences; about 43% occur once, and the top ten carry 7.5% to 8.5%. Sequencing was performed on peripheral blood or thyroid tissue (not recorded which). The receptors stem from a woman younger than 35 with Graves' hyperthyroidism.

The chain joins TRBV4-3 to TRBJ2-7, with D possibly matching TRBD2 (7 bases). Germline V gene sequence: CDR1 LGHNA, CDR2 YSLEER. V was cut by 0 bases and J by 5 bases, with 14 bases left in between. This CDR3 comprises 15 residues. The CDR3 sequence: CASSQDARGGNEQYF. CDR3 DNA sequence: TGCGCCAGCAGCCAAGATGCGAGGGGGGGCAACGAGCAGTACTTC.

The rearrangement links TRBV7-9 to TRBJ1-3; 7 bases fit TRBD1. After removal of 4 bases from V and 4 bases from J, the junction contained 4 bases not matched to a gene. The CDR3 extends over 14 amino acids. The germline V gene has CDR1 SEHNR and CDR2 FQNEAQ (reference sequence). The CDR3 DNA follows: TGTGCCAGCAGCTGGACAGGAGGAGGAAACACCATATATTTT. This sequence encodes CASSWTGGGNTIYF.

V usage is TRBV29-1 and J usage is TRBJ2-7, with 10 bases identical to TRBD2. Germline loops: CDR1 SQVTM, CDR2 ANQGSEA. The CDR3 is 13 amino acids. Trimming took 8 bases from V and 4 from J; bases not matched to a gene: 8. CDR3 coding DNA: TGCAGCAGCCCGCTAGCGGGAGTGTACGAGCAGTACTTC. Its translation: CSSPLAGVYEQYF.

The genes are TRBV10-3 and TRBJ1-2; 10 bases agree with TRBD1. The length of the CDR3 is 14 residues. Trimming cost V 6 bases and J 4 bases; bases outside gene matches: 5. Looked up from germline, CDR1 is ENHRY and CDR2 is SYGVKD. CDR3 in amino acids: CAIREGQGTYGYTF. CDR3 coding DNA: TGTGCCATCAGGGAGGGACAGGGGACCTATGGCTACACCTTC.

This clonotype came up many times. The chain has TRBV10-3 and TRBJ1-5; tentatively, D is TRBD1 (6 bases). Deletions cut 3 bases from V and 0 bases from J, with 21 bases between. The V gene's germline CDR1 is ENHRY and CDR2 SYGVKD. This CDR3 contains 19 residues. The CDR3 sequence is CAISDPPRGFGYSNQPQHF. The DNA for the CDR3 is TGTGCCATCAGTGACCCCCCCAGGGGTTTTGGGTATAGCAATCAGCCCCAGCATTTT.

In this sample, this clonotype turned up many times. The J gene is TRBJ2-5, the V gene TRBV11-2; D gene ambiguous. V was trimmed by 2 bases and J by 0 bases, leaving 13 bases between them. This CDR3 has 16 amino acids. Germline V gene data show CDR1 as SGHAT and CDR2 as FQNNGV. The CDR3 nucleotides read TGTGCCAGCAGCTTAATCGTTAGCAGGTACCAAGAGACCCAGTACTTC. Amino acid sequence: CASSLIVSRYQETQYF.

This clonotype was detected many times. The J gene is TRBJ1-1, the V gene TRBV6-6; D remains unclear. The V and J ends lost 8 bases and 0 bases respectively, with 7 bases between them. Germline CDR1 is MNHNY and CDR2 is SVGAGI (reference sequence). The CDR3 contains 12 residues. The CDR3 DNA sequence: TGTGCCAGCTGGCTTGTGAACACTGAAGCTTTCTTT. Residues: CASWLVNTEAFF.

This clonotype was counted only a few times. The genes are TRBV24-1 and TRBJ2-2; the match to TRBD1 covers 7 bases. The CDR3 loop spans 21 amino acids. CDR1 and CDR2 (germline): KGHDR, SFDVKD. Trimming at V came to 6 bases and at J to 5 bases, leaving 26 bases not matched to a gene. The CDR3, as DNA: TGTGCCACCAGTAATCGCCATTACTGGACAGGCCTACGAAGGAGTACCGGGGAGCTGTTTTTT. It encodes CATSNRHYWTGLRRSTGELFF.

This chain's CDR3 is CASGLALSSYNEQFF. The CDR3 DNA reads TGTGCCAGTGGACTAGCGTTGAGCTCCTACAATGAGCAGTTCTTC. This chain connects TRBV25-1 to TRBJ2-1; the match to TRBD2 covers 9 bases. The junction had 6 bases not matched to a gene; V was cut back by 9 bases and J by 0 bases. CDR3 length: 15 residues. In germline, CDR1 is MGHDK, CDR2 SYGVNS.

The chain employs TRBV10-3 and TRBJ2-7; TRBD2 aligns across 7 bases. Trimming cost V 3 bases and J 3 bases; bases outside gene matches: 5. Germline values: CDR1 ENHRY, CDR2 SYGVKD. This CDR3 has 14 amino acids. CDR3 sequence (DNA): TGTGCCATCAGTGATCGGAGCGGGATCTACGAGCAGTACTTC. This encodes CAISDRSGIYEQYF.

V and J are TRBV2 and TRBJ2-7; the D gene could be TRBD1 or TRBD2 (5 bases each). Between the trimmed V and J ends, which lost 1 base and 9 bases, there was a span of 16 bases. The CDR3 covers 14 residues. Germline V gene sequence: CDR1 SNHLY, CDR2 FYNNEI. The CDR3, as DNA: TGTGCCAGCAGTGAAGAGGGACGGGTTGGGGGGCAGTACTTC. Its translation: CASSEEGRVGGQYF. Full variable domain (outside the CDR3, taken from reference TRBV2 and TRBJ2-7): EPEVTQTPSHQVTQMGQEVILRCVPISNHLYFYWYRQILGQKVEFLVSFYNNEISEKSEIFDDQFSVERPDGSNFTLKIRSTKLEDSAMYFCASSEEGRVGGQYFGPGTRLTVT.

The chain's CDR3 is CSASFGGLNELFF. DNA of the CDR3: TGCAGTGCTAGTTTTGGGGGACTGAATGAGCTGTTTTTT. The rearrangement uses TRBV20-1 and TRBJ2-2; D perhaps matches TRBD2 (6 bases). The CDR3 loop spans 13 amino acids. Germline CDR1 and CDR2: DFQATT and SNEGSKA (reference sequence). V was pared by 3 bases and J by 11 bases, with 16 bases between.

The chain uses TRBV2 and TRBJ1-2; D possibly corresponds to TRBD1 (6 bases). V shed 6 bases and J shed 5 bases, with 16 bases lying between them. Germline-derived CDR1 and CDR2 are SNHLY and FYNNEI. The CDR3 spans 14 residues. Here the CDR3 reads CASRLLDRPYGYTF. CDR3 DNA sequence: TGTGCCAGCAGGTTATTGGACAGACCATATGGCTACACCTTC.

The sample holds one count of this clonotype. The chain uses TRBV7-2 and TRBJ1-6; maybe TRBD1 (5 bases). The V gene's germline CDR1 is SGHTA and CDR2 FQGNSA. CDR3 length equals 16 residues. Deletions cut 5 bases from V and 9 bases from J, with 20 bases between. The CDR3 reads CASSQVGTPASSPLHF. The CDR3, as DNA: TGTGCCAGCAGCCAAGTTGGGACTCCAGCCAGTTCACCCCTCCACTTT.

This clonotype showed up many times. J is TRBJ2-5 and V is TRBV5-1, with 11 bases lining up with TRBD2. The CDR3 contains 16 residues. CDR1 is SGHRS and CDR2 is YFSETQ in the germline V gene. Unmatched junction bases numbered 6, after V lost 1 base and J lost 4 bases. Here the CDR3 reads CASSLSLAGGRETQYF. CDR3 nucleotides: TGCGCCAGCAGCTTGTCCCTAGCGGGAGGAAGAGAGACCCAGTACTTC.

J is TRBJ2-1 and V is TRBV29-1, with D possibly matching TRBD2 (7 bases). V lost 6 bases and J 8 bases, leaving 17 bases between the germline ends. CDR3 length: 13 amino acids. Per the germline V gene, CDR1 is SQVTM and CDR2 is ANQGSEA. The CDR3 loop reads CSVPRGGGDEQFF. The CDR3 region has the DNA TGCAGCGTCCCAAGAGGGGGGGGGGATGAGCAGTTCTTC.

A remark on this clonotype: Germline is not matched at one junction end, which may reflect a read error. The chain employs TRBV7-9 and TRBJ1-1; a possible D gene is TRBD1 (6 bases). Germline V lookup: CDR1 SEHNR, CDR2 FQNEAQ (reference sequence). CDR3 length equals 15 residues. In DNA form, the CDR3 reads TGTGCCACCAGCACACAACAGGGAGATGACACTGAAGCTTTCTTT. The encoded protein is CATSTQQGDDTEAFF.

This clonotype was seen more than once but under ten times. J is TRBJ2-1 and V is TRBV7-6; possibly TRBD2 for D (6 bases). V lost 0 bases and J 10 bases, leaving 7 bases between the germline ends. The CDR3 has 12 residues. Looked up from germline, CDR1 is SGHVS and CDR2 is FNYEAQ. CDR3 loop: CASSLASGEQFF. DNA of the CDR3: TGTGCCAGCAGCTTAGCCAGCGGGGAGCAGTTCTTC.

This clonotype was counted ten times or more. The J gene is TRBJ1-2, the V gene TRBV2; no reliable D call. Trimming left V 4 bases short and J 5 bases short, with 11 bases between. The germline V gene encodes CDR1 SNHLY and CDR2 FYNNEI. The CDR3 spans 13 residues. The CDR3 DNA reads as TGTGCCAGCAGTGGGGCAGCCCTGTATGGCTACACCTTC. Its translation is CASSGAALYGYTF.

This clonotype was seen at least ten times. V usage is TRBV7-3 and J usage is TRBJ1-6; no clear D. V lost 2 bases and J 7 bases, leaving 6 bases between the germline ends. The CDR3 has 13 residues. Germline CDR1 reads SGHTA; CDR2 reads FQGTGA. CDR3 DNA sequence: TGTGCCAGCAGCTTACTTCCGAATTCACCCCTCCACTTT. Its translation: CASSLLPNSPLHF.

This clonotype came up many times. In nucleotides, the CDR3 is TGTGCCAGCGGATCGACAGGGATCACCGGGGAGCTGTTTTTT. Translated, it gives CASGSTGITGELFF. The gene calls are TRBV2 and TRBJ2-2; 7 bases are shared with TRBD1. This CDR3 contains 14 residues. The germline V gene encodes CDR1 SNHLY and CDR2 FYNNEI. V lost 8 bases to trimming and J lost 4 bases; unmatched junction nucleotides: 7.

This clonotype was counted many times. This sequence joins TRBV6-2 or TRBV6-3 and TRBJ2-7; tentatively, D is TRBD2 (6 bases). CDR3 length equals 13 residues. Per germline, CDR1 MNHEY and CDR2 SVGEGT. V was clipped by 6 bases and J by 0 bases, with 9 bases between them. The CDR3 nucleotides are TGTGCCAGCAGGGGACTTTCCTCCTACGAGCAGTACTTC. This translates into CASRGLSSYEQYF.

The table lists this clonotype with a few counts. The chain is built from TRBV7-2 and TRBJ2-1, with TRBD1 matching 10 bases. J lost 4 bases, V lost 1 base, and 4 bases had no gene match. The CDR3 sequence is 16 residues long. Germline lookup yields CDR1 SGHTA and CDR2 FQGNSA. In nucleotides, the CDR3 is TGTGCCAGCAGCTTAGGGGCGGGACAGGGGTACAATGAGCAGTTCTTC. This gives the protein CASSLGAGQGYNEQFF.

The rearrangement joins TRBV24-1 to TRBJ2-5, with TRBD2 identical over 7 bases. This CDR3 has 13 residues. Germline V gene data show CDR1 as KGHDR and CDR2 as SFDVKD. Trimming took 5 bases from V and 5 from J; bases not matched to a gene: 4. The CDR3 reads CATSGAGRETQYF. The CDR3 DNA follows: TGTGCCACCAGTGGGGCCGGGAGGGAGACCCAGTACTTC.

Many counts were recorded for this clonotype. The genes are TRBV6-6 and TRBJ1-3; 7 bases fit TRBD1. With 2 bases clipped from V and 2 bases from J, the junction kept 3 bases outside the gene matches. CDR3 length: 15 amino acids. Germline-derived CDR1 and CDR2 are MNHNY and SVGAGI (reference sequence). CDR3 nucleotide sequence: TGTGCCAGCAGTTACCTAACAGGGGCTGGAAACACCATATATTTT. Protein sequence: CASSYLTGAGNTIYF.

The chain is built from TRBV6-2 or TRBV6-3 and TRBJ2-7; maybe TRBD1 (6 bases). The CDR3 totals 16 residues. CDR1 MNHEY and CDR2 SVGEGT come from the germline V gene. Between the trimmed V and J ends, which lost 5 bases and 0 bases, there was a span of 17 bases. The CDR3 sequence: CASSLPQGGSSYEQYF. DNA for the CDR3: TGTGCCAGCAGTCTTCCACAGGGCGGCAGCTCCTACGAGCAGTACTTC.

The chain recombines TRBV2 with TRBJ2-5; unclear D gene. The germline V and J ends were trimmed by 8 bases and 7 bases, with 14 bases remaining between them. The CDR3 covers 12 residues. Germline V CDR1 and CDR2: SNHLY, FYNNEI. The CDR3 bases are TGTGCCAGCTTGGCGGCAGCCCCGACCCAGTACTTC. Amino acid sequence: CASLAAAPTQYF.